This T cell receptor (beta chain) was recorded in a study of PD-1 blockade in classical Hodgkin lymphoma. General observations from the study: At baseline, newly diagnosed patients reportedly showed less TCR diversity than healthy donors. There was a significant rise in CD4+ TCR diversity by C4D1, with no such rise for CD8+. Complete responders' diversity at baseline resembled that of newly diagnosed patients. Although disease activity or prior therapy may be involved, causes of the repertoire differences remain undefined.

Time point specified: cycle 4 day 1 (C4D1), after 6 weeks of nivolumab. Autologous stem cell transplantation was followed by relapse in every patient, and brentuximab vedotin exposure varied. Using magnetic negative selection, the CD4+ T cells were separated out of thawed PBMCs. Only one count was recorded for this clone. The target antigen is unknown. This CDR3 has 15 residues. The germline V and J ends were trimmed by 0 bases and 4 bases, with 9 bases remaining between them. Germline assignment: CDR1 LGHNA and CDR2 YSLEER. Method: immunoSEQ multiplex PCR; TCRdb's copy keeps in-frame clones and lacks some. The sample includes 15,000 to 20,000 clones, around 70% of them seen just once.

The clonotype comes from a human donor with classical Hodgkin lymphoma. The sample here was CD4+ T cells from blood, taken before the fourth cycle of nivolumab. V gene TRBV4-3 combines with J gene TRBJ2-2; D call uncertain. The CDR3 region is CASSQDFGTTGELFF. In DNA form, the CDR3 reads TGCGCCAGCAGCCAAGATTTCGGTACCACCGGGGAGCTGTTTTTT.